This T cell receptor beta chain was retrieved from a study of shared clonotypes between healthy human individuals. Clones were sequenced by immunoSEQ multiplex PCR, and TCRdb holds only the in-frame ones, with some missing. The sample lists around 530,000 clones, roughly 79% occurring once. The germline V gene encodes CDR1 MNHEY and CDR2 SMNVEV (reference sequence). J was trimmed by 7 bases and V by 5 bases; bases with no gene match: 8. The CDR3 sequence is 13 residues long. The specimen sequenced was PBMCs. This clonotype was sampled from a woman aged 40 to 50 in good health. Some clones in this sample may be carry-over from other donors' samples. V is TRBV27 and J is TRBJ2-7; 7 nucleotides match TRBD1. CDR3 loop: CASSMDRQREQYF. The CDR3 DNA is TGTGCCAGCAGTATGGACAGGCAGAGGGAGCAGTACTTC.